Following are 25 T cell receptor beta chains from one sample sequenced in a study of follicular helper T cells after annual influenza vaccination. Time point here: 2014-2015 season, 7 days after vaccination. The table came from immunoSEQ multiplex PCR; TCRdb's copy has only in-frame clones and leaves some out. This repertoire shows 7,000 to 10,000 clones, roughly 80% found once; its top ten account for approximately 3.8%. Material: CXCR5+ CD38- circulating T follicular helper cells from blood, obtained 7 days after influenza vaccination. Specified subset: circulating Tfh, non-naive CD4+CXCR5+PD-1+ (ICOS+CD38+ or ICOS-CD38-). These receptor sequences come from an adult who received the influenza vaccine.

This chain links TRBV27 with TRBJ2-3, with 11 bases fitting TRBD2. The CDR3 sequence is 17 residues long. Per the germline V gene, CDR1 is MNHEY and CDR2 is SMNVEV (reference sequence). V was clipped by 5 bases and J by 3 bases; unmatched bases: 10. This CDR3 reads CASSKYSGGASTDTQYF. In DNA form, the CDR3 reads TGTGCCAGCAGTAAATATAGCGGGGGGGCCTCGACAGATACGCAGTATTTT.

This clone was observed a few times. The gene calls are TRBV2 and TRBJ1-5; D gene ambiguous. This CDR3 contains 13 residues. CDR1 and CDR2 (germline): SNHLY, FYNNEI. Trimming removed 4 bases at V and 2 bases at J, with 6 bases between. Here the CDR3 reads CASSGYRNQPQHF. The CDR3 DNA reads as TGTGCCAGCAGTGGATATCGCAATCAGCCCCAGCATTTT.

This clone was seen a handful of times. The CDR3 loop reads CASSLATDSNYGYTF. CDR3 DNA sequence: TGTGCCAGCAGCTTAGCGACAGACTCTAACTATGGCTACACCTTC. The rearrangement uses TRBV7-9 and TRBJ1-2, with a possible D match to TRBD1 (5 bases). CDR3 length: 15 residues. Trimming cost V 0 bases and J 0 bases, with 8 bases left between them. Looked up from germline, CDR1 is SEHNR and CDR2 is FQNEAQ (reference sequence).

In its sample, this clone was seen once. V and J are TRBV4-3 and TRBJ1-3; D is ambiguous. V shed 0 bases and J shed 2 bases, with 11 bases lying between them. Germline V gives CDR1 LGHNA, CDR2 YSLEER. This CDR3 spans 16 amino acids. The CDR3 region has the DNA TGCGCCAGCAGCCAAGAGACGGGCCGGACTGGAAACACCATATATTTT. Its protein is CASSQETGRTGNTIYF.

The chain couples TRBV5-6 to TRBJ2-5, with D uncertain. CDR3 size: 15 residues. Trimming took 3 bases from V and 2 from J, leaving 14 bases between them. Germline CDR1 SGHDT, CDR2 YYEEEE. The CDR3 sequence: CASSSTLRNQETQYF. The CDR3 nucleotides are TGTGCCAGCAGCTCGACCCTTAGGAATCAAGAGACCCAGTACTTC.

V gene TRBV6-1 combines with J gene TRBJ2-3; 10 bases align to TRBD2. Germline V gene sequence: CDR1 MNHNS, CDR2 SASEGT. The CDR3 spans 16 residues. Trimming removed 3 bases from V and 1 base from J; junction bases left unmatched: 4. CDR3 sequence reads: CASSDTSGIGTDTQYF. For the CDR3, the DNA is TGTGCCAGCAGTGACACTAGCGGGATTGGCACAGATACGCAGTATTTT.

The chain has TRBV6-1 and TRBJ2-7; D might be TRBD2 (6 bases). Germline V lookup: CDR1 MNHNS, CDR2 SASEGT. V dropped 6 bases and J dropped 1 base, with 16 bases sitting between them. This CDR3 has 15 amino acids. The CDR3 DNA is TGTGCCAGCAGGGAGGGCTTCCCTGGGTCCTACGAGCAGTACTTC. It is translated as CASREGFPGSYEQYF.

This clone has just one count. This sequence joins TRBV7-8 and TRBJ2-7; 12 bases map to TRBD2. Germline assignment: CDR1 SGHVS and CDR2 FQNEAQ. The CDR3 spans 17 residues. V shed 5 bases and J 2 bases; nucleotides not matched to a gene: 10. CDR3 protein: CASSEFVRTSGAYEQYF. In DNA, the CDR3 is TGTGCCAGCAGCGAGTTCGTGCGGACTAGCGGGGCCTACGAGCAGTACTTC.

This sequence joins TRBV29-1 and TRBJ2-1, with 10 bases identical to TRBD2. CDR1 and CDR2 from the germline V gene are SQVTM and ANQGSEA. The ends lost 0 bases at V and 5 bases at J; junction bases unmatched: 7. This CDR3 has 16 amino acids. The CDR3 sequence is CSVEDPRTSGNNEQFF. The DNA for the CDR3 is TGCAGCGTTGAAGACCCCCGGACTAGCGGTAACAATGAGCAGTTCTTC.

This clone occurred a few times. CDR3 region: CASRLTRAGTEAFF. The CDR3, as DNA: TGTGCCAGCAGACTTACTCGGGCGGGCACTGAAGCTTTCTTT. The V gene is TRBV6-4, the J gene TRBJ1-1; D call uncertain. Germline-derived CDR1 and CDR2 are MRHNA and SNTAGT. V shed 6 bases and J shed 4 bases, with 15 bases lying between them. The CDR3 runs to 14 residues.

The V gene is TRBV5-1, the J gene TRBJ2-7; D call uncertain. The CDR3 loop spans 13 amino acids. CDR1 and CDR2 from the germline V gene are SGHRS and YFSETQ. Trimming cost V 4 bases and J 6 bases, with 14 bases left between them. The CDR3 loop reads CASSLVEVGEQYF. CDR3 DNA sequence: TGCGCCAGCAGCCTCGTCGAAGTGGGCGAGCAGTACTTC.

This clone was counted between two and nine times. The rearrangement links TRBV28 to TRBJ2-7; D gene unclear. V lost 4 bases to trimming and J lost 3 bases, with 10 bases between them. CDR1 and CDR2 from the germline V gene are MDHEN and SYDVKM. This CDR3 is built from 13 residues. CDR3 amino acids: CASSSVGYYEQYF. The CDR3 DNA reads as TGTGCCAGCAGTTCCGTCGGCTACTACGAGCAGTACTTC.

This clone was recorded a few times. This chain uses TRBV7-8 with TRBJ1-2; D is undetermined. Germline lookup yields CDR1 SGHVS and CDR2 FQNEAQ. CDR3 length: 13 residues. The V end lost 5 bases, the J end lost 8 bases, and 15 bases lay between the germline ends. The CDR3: CASSPARGGGYTF. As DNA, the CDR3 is TGTGCCAGCAGCCCTGCACGAGGTGGAGGCTACACCTTC.

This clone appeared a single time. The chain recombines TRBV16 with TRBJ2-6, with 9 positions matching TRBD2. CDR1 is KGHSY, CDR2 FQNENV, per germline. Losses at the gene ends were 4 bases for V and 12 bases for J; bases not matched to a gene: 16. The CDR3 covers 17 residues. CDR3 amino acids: CASSPPPGLAGLTVLTF. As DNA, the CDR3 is TGTGCCAGCAGCCCACCTCCCGGGCTAGCGGGACTTACCGTCCTGACTTTC.

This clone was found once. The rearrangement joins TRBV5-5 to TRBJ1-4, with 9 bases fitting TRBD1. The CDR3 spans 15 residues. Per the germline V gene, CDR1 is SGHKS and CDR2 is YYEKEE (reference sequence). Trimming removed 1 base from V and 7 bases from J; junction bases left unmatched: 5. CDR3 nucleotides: TGTGCCAGCAGCTTGTGGGGACAGGGCGGTGAAAAACTGTTTTTT. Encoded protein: CASSLWGQGGEKLFF. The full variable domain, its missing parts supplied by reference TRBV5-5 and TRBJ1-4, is DAGVTQSPTHLIKTRGQQVTLRCSPISGHKSVSWYQQVLGQGPQFIFQYYEKEERGRGNFPDRFSARQFPNYSSELNVNALLLGDSALYLCASSLWGQGGEKLFFGSGTQLSVL.

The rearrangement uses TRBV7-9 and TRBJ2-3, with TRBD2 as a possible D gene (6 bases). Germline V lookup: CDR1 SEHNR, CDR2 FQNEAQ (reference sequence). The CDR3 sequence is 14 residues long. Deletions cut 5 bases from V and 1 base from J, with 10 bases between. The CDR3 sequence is CASSLSGRTDTQYF. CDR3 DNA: TGTGCCAGCAGCCTTAGCGGTCGCACAGATACGCAGTATTTT.

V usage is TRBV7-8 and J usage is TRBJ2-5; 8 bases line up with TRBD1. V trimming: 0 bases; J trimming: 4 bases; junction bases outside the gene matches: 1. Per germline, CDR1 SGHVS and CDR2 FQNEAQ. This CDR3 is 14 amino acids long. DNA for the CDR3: TGTGCCAGCAGCTTAGCTGACAGGGGAGAGACCCAGTACTTC. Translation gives CASSLADRGETQYF.

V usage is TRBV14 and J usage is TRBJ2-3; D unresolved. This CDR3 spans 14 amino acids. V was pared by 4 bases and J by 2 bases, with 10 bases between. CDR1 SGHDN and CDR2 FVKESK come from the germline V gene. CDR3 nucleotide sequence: TGTGCCAGCAGCCGGGTACAGTACACAGATACGCAGTATTTT. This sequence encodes CASSRVQYTDTQYF. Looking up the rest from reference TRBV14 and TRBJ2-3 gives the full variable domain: EAGVTQFPSHSVIEKGQTVTLRCDPISGHDNLYWYRRVMGKEIKFLLHFVKESKQDESGMPNNRFLAERTGGTYSTLKVQPAELEDSGVYFCASSRVQYTDTQYFGPGTRLTVL.

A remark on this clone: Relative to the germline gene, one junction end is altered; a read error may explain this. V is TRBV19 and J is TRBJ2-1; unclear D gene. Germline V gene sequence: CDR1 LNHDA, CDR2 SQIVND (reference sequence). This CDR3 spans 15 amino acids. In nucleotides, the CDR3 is TGTGCCAGTAGCCTCGGCCCCTACGGTGGCAATAAGCAGTTCTTC. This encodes CASSLGPYGGNKQFF.

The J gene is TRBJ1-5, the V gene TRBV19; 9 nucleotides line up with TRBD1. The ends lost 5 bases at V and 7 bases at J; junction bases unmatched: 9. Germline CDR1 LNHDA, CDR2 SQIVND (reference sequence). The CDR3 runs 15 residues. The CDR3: CASSLGGTGFQPQHF. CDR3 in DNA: TGTGCCAGTAGTCTCGGAGGGACAGGGTTCCAGCCCCAGCATTTT.

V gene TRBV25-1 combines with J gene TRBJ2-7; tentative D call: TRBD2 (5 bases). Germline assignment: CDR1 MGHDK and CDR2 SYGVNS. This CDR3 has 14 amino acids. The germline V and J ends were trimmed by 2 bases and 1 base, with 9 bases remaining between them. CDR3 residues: CASSERGRSYEQYF. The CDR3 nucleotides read TGTGCCAGCAGTGAACGGGGAAGGTCCTACGAGCAGTACTTC.

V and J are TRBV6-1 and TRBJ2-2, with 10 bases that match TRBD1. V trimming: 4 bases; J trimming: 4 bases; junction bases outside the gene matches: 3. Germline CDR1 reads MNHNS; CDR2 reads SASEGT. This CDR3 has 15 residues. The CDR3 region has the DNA TGTGCCAGCAGTGGCCGGACAGGGGGCACCGGGGAGCTGTTTTTT. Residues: CASSGRTGGTGELFF.

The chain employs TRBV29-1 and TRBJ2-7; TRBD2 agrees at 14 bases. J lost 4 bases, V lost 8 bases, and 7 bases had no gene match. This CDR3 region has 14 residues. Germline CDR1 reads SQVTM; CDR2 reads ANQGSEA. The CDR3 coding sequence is TGCAGCACCACCGGGACTAGCGGGAGTTACGAGCAGTACTTC. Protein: CSTTGTSGSYEQYF.

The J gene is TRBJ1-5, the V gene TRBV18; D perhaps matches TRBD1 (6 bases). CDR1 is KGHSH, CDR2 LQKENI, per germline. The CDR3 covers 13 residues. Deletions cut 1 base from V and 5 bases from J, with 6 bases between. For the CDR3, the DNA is TGTGCCAGCTCACCACAGGGGGATCAGCCCCAGCATTTT. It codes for CASSPQGDQPQHF.

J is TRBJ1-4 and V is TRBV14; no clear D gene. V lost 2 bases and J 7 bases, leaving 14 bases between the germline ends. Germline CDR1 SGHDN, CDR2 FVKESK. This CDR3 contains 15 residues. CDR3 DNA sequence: TGTGCCAGCAGCCAATTGAGAGGGCGCGGTGAAAAACTGTTTTTT. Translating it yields CASSQLRGRGEKLFF. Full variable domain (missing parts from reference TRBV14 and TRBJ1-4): EAGVTQFPSHSVIEKGQTVTLRCDPISGHDNLYWYRRVMGKEIKFLLHFVKESKQDESGMPNNRFLAERTGGTYSTLKVQPAELEDSGVYFCASSQLRGRGEKLFFGSGTQLSVL.